This record looks at one T cell receptor (beta chain) sequence and its context. This sample was taken from a study of T cell responses to AZD1222 COVID-19 vaccine. Method: immunoSEQ multiplex PCR; TCRdb's copy keeps in-frame clones and lacks some. The table lists some 180,000 clones, roughly 92% of them singletons. Trimming took off 5 bases at V and 7 bases at J, with 15 bases between the two ends. Per germline, CDR1 SGHVS and CDR2 FQNEAQ. The length of the CDR3 is 14 residues. The clonotype was recovered from an adult in good health. The sample here was peripheral blood, taken on day 0 of AZD1222 vaccination. The chain carries TRBV7-8 and TRBJ1-5; no reliable D call. CDR3 DNA: TGTGCCAGCAGCCCTCGAGGATCCCACCAGCCCCAGCATTTT. Its translation: CASSPRGSHQPQHF.